This T cell receptor beta chain was sequenced in a study of shared clonotypes between healthy human individuals. Study-wide results and limits: Generation of non-shared clonotypes was less probable than generation of clonotypes shared by all four donors. In having few donors, the study represented limited genetic and exposure-history diversity. Researchers found naive subsets generally carried larger estimated richness than memory subsets. The study found about 5% of naive CD4 clonotypes shared across a few donors.

Clones were read by immunoSEQ multiplex PCR, and TCRdb kept only the in-frame ones, dropping some. The data contain around 1.6 million clones, 95% to 99% of them singletons. For this clone: Its antigen is currently unknown.

Germline V CDR1 and CDR2: LNHDA, SQIVND (reference sequence). V dropped 6 bases and J dropped 0 bases, with 15 bases sitting between them. The CDR3 runs to 17 residues. The clonotype originates from a man aged 30 to 45 in good health. Sequences were obtained from naive CD4+ T cells sorted from blood. Subset denoted: CD45RA+ positively selected. The gene calls are TRBV19 and TRBJ2-6; D unresolved. For the CDR3, the DNA is TGTGCCAGTAGGAAGAATTCAGGTTTCTCTGGGGCCAACGTCCTGACTTTC. It specifies CASRKNSGFSGANVLTF. Using reference TRBV19 and TRBJ2-6 for the parts outside the CDR3, the full variable domain is DGGITQSPKYLFRKEGQNVTLSCEQNLNHDAMYWYRQDPGQGLRLIYYSQIVNDFQKGDIAEGYSVSREKKESFPLTVTSAQKNPTAFYLCASRKNSGFSGANVLTFGAGSRLTVL.